This T cell receptor beta chain was sequenced for a study of regulatory T cells in long-lasting Graves disease. For TCR beta, libraries came from iRepertoire HTBI primers and Arm-PCR of CDR3 regions. TCRdb used MiXCR to reprocess the multiplex PCR reads, holding one entry per CDR3 protein. The sample shows some 200,000 distinct CDR3 sequences, around 20% of them seen only once. This CDR3 has 15 residues. Germline-derived CDR1 and CDR2 are MDHEN and SYDVKM. V lost 3 bases to trimming and J lost 2 bases, with 12 bases between them. Described time point: newly diagnosed GD, antithyroid drugs for less than 3 months. PBMC-derived RNA was used for the TCR library. The same sample was also used in a study of T cells in Graves' hyperthyroidism and ophthalmopathy. That source reports: A lack of ophthalmopathy progression within 18 months defined stable Graves' hyperthyroidism.

V is TRBV28 and J is TRBJ2-3; D is uncertain. Sample: peripheral blood mononuclear cells (PBMCs), taken at new diagnosis, from a patient treated with antithyroid drugs. The clonotype originates from a woman aged 30 to 39 with Graves disease. In DNA form, the CDR3 reads TGTGCCAGCAGTTTGAACTATGGCTACACAGATACGCAGTATTTT. This translates into CASSLNYGYTDTQYF.